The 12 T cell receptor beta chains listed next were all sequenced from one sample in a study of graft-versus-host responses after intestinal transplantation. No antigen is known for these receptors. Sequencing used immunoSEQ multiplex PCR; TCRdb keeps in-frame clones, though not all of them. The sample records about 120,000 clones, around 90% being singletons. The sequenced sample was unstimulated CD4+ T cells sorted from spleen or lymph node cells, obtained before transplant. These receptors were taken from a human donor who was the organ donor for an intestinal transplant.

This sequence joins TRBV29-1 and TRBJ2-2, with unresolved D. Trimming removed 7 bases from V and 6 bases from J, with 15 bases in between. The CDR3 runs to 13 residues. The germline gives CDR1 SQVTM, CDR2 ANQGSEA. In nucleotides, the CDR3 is TGCAGCGCCGAGGAACTCGCACCCGGGGAGCTGTTTTTT. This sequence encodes CSAEELAPGELFF.

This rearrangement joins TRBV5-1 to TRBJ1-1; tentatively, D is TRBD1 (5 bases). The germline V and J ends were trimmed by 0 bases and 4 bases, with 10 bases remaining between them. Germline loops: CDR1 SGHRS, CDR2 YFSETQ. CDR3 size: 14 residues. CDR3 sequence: CASSLAGETTEAFF. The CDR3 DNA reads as TGCGCCAGCAGCTTGGCGGGGGAGACCACTGAAGCTTTCTTT.

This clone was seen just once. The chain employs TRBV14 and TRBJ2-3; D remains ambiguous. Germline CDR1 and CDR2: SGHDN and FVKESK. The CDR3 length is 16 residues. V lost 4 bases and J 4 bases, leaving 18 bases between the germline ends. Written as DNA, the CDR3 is TGTGCCAGCAGCCGGGATATCGCCTCCCGCCCAGATACGCAGTATTTT. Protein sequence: CASSRDIASRPDTQYF.

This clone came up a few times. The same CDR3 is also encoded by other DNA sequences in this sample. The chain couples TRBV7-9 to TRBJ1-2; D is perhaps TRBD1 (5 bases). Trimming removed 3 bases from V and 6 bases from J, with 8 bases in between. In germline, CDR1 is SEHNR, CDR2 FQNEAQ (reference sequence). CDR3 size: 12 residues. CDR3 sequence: CASSLKGDGYTF. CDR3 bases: TGTGCCAGCAGCTTGAAAGGGGATGGCTACACCTTC. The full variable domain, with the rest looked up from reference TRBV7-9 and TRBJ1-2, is DTGVSQNPRHKITKRGQNVTFRCDPISEHNRLYWYRQTLGQGPEFLTYFQNEAQLEKSRLLSDRFSAERPKGSFSTLEIQRTEQGDSAMYLCASSLKGDGYTFGSGTRLTVV.

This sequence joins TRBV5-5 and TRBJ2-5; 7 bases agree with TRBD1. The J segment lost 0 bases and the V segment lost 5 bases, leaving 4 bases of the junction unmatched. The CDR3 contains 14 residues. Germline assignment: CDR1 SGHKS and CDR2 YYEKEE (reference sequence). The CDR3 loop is CASSLTGDQETQYF. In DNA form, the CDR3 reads TGTGCCAGCAGTCTCACAGGGGACCAAGAGACCCAGTACTTC.

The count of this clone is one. The CDR3 DNA sequence: TGTGCCAGCAGTTTACCACCCAGCAGGTCAGGGGCTAGTCAGCCCCAGCATTTT. Protein sequence: CASSLPPSRSGASQPQHF. This chain joins TRBV28 and TRBJ1-5, with D perhaps TRBD1 (6 bases). CDR1 and CDR2 from the germline V gene are MDHEN and SYDVKM. Trimming removed 2 bases at V and 6 bases at J, with 23 bases between. The CDR3 is made up of 18 amino acids.

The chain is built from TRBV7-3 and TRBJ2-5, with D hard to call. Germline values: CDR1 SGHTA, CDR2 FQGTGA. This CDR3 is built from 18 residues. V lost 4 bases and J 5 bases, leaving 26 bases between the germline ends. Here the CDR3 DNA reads TGTGCCAGCAGCTCGCCGTCATCCCAGCCTCCCTTCCGGGAGACCCAGTACTTC. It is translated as CASSSPSSQPPFRETQYF.

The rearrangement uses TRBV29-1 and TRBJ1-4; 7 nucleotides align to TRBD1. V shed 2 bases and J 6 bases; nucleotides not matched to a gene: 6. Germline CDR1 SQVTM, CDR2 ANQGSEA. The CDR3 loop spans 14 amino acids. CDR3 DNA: TGCAGCGTTGAACTTGACAGGGCGGATGAAAAACTGTTTTTT. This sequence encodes CSVELDRADEKLFF.

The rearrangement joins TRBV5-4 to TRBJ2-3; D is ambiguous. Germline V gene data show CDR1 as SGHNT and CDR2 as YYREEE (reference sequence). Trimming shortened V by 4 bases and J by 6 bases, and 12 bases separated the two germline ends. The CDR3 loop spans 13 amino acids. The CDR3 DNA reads TGTGCCAGCAGCCCCTCTGGGCTTGATACGCAGTATTTT. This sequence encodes CASSPSGLDTQYF.

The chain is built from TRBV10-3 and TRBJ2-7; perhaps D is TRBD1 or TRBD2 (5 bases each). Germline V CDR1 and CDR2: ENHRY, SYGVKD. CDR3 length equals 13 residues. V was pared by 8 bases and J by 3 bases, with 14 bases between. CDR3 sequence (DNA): TGTGCCATCGGGACCGCCGTACACTACGAGCAGTACTTC. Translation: CAIGTAVHYEQYF.

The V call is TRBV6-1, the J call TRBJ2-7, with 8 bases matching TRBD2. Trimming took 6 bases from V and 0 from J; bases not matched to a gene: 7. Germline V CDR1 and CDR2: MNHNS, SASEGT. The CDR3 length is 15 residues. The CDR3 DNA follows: TGTGCCAGCAGGCGCCAGAGCGGGAGCTCCTACGAGCAGTACTTC. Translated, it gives CASRRQSGSSYEQYF.

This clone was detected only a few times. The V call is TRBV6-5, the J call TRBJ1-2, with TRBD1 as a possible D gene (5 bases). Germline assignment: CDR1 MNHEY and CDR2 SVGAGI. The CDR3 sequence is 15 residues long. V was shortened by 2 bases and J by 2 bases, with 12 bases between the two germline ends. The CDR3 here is CASSYRGGRNYGYTF. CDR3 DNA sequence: TGTGCCAGCAGTTACCGCGGGGGAAGGAACTATGGCTACACCTTC.